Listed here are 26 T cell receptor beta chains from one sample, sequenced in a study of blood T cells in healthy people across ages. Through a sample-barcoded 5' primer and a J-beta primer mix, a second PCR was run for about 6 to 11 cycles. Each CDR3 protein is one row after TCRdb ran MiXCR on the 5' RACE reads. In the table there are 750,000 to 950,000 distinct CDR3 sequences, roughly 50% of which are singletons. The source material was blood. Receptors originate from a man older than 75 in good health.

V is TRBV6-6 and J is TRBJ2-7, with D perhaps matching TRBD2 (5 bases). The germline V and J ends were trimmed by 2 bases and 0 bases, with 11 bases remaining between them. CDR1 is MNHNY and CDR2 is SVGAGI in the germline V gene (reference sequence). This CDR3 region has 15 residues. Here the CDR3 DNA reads TGTGCCAGCAGTTACATCGGGATGAGCTCCTACGAGCAGTACTTC. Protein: CASSYIGMSSYEQYF.

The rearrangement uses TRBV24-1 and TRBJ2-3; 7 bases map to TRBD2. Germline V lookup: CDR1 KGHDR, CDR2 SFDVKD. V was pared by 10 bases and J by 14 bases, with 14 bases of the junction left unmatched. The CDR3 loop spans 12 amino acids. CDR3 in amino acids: CATSTGLSPAYF. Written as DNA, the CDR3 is TGTGCCACTTCAACGGGACTAAGTCCCGCGTATTTT.

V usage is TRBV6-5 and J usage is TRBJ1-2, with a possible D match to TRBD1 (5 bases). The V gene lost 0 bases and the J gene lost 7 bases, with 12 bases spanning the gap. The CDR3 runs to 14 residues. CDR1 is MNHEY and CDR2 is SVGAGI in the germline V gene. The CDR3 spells CASSYSTRESGYTF. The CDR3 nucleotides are TGTGCCAGCAGTTACTCTACCAGGGAAAGTGGCTACACCTTC.

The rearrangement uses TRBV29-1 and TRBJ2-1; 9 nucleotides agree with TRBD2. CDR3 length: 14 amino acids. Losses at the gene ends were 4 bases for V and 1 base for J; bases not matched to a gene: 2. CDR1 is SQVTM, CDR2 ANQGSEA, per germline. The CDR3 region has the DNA TGCAGCGTTGGGGGACTAGCATCCTACAATGAGCAGTTCTTC. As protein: CSVGGLASYNEQFF.

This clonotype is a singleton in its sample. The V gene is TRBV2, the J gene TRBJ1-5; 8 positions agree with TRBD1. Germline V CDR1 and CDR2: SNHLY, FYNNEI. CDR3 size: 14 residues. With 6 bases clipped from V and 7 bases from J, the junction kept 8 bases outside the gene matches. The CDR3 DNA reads TGTGCCAGCAGCGGACAGGGAGTGGGGCAGCCCCAGCATTTT. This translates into CASSGQGVGQPQHF.

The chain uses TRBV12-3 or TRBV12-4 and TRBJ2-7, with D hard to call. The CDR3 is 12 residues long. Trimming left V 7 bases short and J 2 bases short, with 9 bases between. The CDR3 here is CASTGYTYEQYF. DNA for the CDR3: TGTGCCAGCACAGGTTACACCTACGAGCAGTACTTC.

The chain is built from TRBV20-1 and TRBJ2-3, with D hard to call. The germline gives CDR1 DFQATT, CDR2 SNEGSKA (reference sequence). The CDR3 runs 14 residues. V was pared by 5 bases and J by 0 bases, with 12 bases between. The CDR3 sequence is CSAPRLESTDTQYF. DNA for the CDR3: TGCAGTGCTCCCCGACTGGAGAGCACAGATACGCAGTATTTT.

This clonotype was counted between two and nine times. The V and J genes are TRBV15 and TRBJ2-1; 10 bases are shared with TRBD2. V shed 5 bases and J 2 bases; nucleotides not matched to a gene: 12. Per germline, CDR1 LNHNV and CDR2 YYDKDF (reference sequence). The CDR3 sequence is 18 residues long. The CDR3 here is CATSVSLAGVSPYNEQFF. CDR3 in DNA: TGTGCCACCAGCGTAAGCCTAGCGGGAGTGAGTCCCTACAATGAGCAGTTCTTC.

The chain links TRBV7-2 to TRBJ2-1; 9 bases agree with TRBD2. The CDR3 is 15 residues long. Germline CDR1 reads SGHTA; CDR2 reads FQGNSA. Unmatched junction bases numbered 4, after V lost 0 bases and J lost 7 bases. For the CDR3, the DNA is TGTGCCAGCAGCTTAGCGCCTAGCGGGGAGAATGAGCAGTTCTTC. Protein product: CASSLAPSGENEQFF.

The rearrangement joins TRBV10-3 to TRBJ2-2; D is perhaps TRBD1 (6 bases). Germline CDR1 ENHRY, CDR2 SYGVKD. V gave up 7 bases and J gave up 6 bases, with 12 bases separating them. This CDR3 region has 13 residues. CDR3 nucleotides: TGTGCCATCAACAGGGAGTTAGCCGGGGAGCTGTTTTTT. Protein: CAINRELAGELFF.

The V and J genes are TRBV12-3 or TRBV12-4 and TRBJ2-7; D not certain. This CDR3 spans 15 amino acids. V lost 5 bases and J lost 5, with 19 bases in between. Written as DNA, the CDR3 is TGTGCCAGCAGTACCGGCAGAGTGAAAGCCCACGAGCAGTACTTC. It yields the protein CASSTGRVKAHEQYF.

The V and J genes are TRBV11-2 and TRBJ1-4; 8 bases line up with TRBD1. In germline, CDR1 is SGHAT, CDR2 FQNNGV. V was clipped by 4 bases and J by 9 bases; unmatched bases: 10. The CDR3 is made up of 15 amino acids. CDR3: CASSSIRDRRKKLFF. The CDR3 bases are TGTGCCAGCAGCTCGATCCGGGACAGGAGAAAAAAACTGTTTTTT.

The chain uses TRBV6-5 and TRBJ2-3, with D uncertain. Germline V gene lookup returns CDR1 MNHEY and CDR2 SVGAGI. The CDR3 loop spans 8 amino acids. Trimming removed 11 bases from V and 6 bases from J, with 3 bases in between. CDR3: CARDTQYF. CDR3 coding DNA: TGTGCCCGCGATACGCAGTATTTT.

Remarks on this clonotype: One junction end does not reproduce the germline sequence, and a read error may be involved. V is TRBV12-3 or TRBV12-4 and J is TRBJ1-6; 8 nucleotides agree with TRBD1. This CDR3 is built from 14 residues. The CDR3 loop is CASSLGTGNSPPHF. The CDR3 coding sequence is TGTGCCAGCAGTTTGGGGACAGGCAATTCACCCCCCCACTTT.

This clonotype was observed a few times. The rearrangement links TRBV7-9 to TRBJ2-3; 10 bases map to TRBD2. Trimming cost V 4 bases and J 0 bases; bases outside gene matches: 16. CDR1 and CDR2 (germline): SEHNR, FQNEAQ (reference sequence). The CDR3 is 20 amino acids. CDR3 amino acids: CASSSPPGLAEPPSTDTQYF. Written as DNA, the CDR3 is TGTGCCAGCAGCTCACCGCCCGGACTAGCGGAACCCCCTAGCACAGATACGCAGTATTTT.

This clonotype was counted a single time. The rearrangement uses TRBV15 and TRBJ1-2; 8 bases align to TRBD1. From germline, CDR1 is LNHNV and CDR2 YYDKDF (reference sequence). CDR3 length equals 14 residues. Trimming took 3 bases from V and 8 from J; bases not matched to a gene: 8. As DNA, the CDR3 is TGTGCCACCAGCAGCATCCTACAGGGGGACGGCTACACCTTC. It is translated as CATSSILQGDGYTF.

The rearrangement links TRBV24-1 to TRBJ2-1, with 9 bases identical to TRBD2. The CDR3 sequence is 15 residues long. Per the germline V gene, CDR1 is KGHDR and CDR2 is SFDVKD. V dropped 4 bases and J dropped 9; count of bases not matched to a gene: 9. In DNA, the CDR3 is TGTGCCACCAGTGAACGAGCGGGAGGCCGCTTTGAGCAGTTCTTC. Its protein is CATSERAGGRFEQFF.

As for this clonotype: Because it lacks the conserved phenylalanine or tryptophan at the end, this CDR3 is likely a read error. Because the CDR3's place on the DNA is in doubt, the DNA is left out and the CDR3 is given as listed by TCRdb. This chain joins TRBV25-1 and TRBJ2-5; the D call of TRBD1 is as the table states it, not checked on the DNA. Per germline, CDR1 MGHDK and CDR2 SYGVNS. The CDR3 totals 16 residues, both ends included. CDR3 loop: CASSPMGSGVLNERYL.

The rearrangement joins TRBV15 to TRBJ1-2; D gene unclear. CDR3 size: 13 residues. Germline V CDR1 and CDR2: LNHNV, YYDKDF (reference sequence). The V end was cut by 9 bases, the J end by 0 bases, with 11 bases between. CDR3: CATFGPPNYGYTF. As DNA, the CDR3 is TGTGCCACGTTCGGGCCTCCTAACTATGGCTACACCTTC.

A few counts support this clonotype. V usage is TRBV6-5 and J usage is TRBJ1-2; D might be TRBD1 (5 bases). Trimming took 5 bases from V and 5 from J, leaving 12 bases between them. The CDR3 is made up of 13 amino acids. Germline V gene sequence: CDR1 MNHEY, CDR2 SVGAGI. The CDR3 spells CASSTPGGYGYTF. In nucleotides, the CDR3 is TGTGCCAGCAGTACCCCGGGGGGGTATGGCTACACCTTC.

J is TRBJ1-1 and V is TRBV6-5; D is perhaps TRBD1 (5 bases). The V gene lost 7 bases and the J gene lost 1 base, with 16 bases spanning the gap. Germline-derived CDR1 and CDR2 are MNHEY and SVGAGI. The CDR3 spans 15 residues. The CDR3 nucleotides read TGTGCCAGCAACAAGATCGGGACGTCGAACACTGAAGCTTTCTTT. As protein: CASNKIGTSNTEAFF.

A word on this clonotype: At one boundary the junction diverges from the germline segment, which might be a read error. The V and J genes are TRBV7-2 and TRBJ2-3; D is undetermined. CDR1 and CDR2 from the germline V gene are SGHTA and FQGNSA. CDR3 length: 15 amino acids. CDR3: CASGLRAPSTDTQYF. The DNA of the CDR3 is TGTGCCAGCGGCTTGAGAGCGCCAAGCACAGATACGCAGTATTTT.

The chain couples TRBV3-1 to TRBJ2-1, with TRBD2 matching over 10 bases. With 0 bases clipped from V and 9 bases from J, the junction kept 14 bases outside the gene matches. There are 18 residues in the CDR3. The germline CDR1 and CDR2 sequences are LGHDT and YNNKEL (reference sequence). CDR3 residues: CASSQDFPIAGGVGEQFF. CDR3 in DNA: TGTGCCAGCAGCCAAGATTTTCCTATAGCGGGAGGCGTTGGTGAGCAGTTCTTC.

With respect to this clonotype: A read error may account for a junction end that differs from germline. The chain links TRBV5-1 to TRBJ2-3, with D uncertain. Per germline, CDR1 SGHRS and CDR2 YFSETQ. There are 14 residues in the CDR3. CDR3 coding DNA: TGCGCCAGCAGCTTGGGGACGGGCACAGATGCGCAGTATTTT. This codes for CASSLGTGTDAQYF. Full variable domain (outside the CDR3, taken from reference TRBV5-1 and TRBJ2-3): KAGVTQTPRYLIKTRGQQVTLSCSPISGHRSVSWYQQTPGQGLQFLFEYFSETQRNKGNFPGRFSGRQFSNSRSEMNVSTLELGDSALYLCASSLGTGTDAQYFGPGTRLTVL.

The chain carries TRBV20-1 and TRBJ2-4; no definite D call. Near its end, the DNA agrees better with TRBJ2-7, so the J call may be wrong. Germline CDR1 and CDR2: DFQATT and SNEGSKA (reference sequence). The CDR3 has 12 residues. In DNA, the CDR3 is TGCAGTGCTAGTGTAGGTGGATACGAGCAGTACTTC. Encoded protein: CSASVGGYEQYF.

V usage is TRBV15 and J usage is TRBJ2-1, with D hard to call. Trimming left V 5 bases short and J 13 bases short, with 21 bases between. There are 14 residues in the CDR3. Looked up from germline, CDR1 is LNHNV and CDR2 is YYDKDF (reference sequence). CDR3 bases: TGTGCCACCAGCGGTTGGACGTTGGTAGAGACCCAGTTCTTC. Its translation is CATSGWTLVETQFF.